The 3 T cell receptor beta chains given below trace back to one sample, sequenced in a study of blood T cell repertoires in COVID-19. The assay was immunoSEQ multiplex PCR, and TCRdb's table has in-frame clones only and misses some. The profile covers 110,000 to 150,000 clones, with 65% to 90% appearing a single time and 8.2% taken by the ten largest. The sequencing sample was made of peripheral blood. These receptors were taken from a human donor in a cohort sampled during active COVID-19.

This chain uses TRBV12-3 or TRBV12-4 with TRBJ2-7; no clear D gene. The CDR3 contains 11 residues. The V gene lost 5 bases and the J gene lost 6 bases, with 8 bases spanning the gap. CDR3 amino acids: CASSLSGEQYF. DNA of the CDR3: TGTGCCAGCAGTCTCTCGGGCGAGCAGTACTTC.

This chain's CDR3 is CASSQQPLTSAPDTQYF. For the CDR3, the DNA is TGCGCCAGCAGCCAACAACCTCTGACTAGCGCGCCAGATACGCAGTATTTT. The gene calls are TRBV4-1 and TRBJ2-3; TRBD2 agrees at 8 bases. The V gene end was trimmed by 2 bases and the J gene end by 4 bases; junction bases not matched to a gene: 11. The CDR3 totals 17 residues. The germline V gene encodes CDR1 MGHRA and CDR2 YSYEKL.

The chain carries TRBV7-9 and TRBJ1-1, with a weak D call TRBD1 (6 bases). This CDR3 has 15 residues. V gave up 6 bases and J gave up 2 bases, with 16 bases separating them. Germline V CDR1 and CDR2: SEHNR, FQNEAQ (reference sequence). As DNA, the CDR3 is TGTGCCAGCAGACCACAACAGGGTAGAAACACTGAAGCTTTCTTT. Protein sequence: CASRPQQGRNTEAFF.